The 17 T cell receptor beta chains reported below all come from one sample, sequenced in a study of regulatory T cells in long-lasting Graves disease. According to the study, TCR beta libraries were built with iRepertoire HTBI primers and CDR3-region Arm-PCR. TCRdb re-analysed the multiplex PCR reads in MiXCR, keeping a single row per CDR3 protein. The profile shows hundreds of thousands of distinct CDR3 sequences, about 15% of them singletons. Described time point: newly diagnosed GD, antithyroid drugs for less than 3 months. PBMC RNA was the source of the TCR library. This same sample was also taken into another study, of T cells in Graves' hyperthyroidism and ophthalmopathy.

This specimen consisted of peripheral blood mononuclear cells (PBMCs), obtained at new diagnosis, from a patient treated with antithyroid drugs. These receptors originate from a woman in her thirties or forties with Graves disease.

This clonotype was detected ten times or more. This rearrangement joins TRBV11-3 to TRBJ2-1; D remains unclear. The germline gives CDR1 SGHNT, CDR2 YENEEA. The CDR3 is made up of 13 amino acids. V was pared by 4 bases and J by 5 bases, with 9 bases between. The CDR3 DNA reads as TGTGCCAGCAGCTCAAGATCGAACAATGAGCAGTTCTTC. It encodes CASSSRSNNEQFF.

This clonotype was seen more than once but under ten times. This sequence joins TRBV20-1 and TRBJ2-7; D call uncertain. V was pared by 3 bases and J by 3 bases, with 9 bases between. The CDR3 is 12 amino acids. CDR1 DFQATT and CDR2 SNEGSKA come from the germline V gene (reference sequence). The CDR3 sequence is CSARVAGYEQYF. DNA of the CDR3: TGCAGTGCTAGGGTGGCAGGCTACGAGCAGTACTTC.

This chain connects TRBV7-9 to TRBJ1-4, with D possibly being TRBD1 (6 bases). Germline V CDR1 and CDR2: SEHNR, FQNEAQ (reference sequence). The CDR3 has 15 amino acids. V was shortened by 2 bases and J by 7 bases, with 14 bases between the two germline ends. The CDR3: CASSLPRGEFEKLFF. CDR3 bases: TGTGCCAGCAGCTTACCCAGGGGTGAATTTGAAAAACTGTTTTTT.

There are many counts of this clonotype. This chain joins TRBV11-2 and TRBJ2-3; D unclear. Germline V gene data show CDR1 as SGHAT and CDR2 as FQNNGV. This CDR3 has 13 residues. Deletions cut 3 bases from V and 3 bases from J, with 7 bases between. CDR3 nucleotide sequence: TGTGCCAGCAGCTTTACCCAAACAGATACGCAGTATTTT. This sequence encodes CASSFTQTDTQYF. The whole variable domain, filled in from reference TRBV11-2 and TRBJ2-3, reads EAGVAQSPRYKIIEKRQSVAFWCNPISGHATLYWYQQILGQGPKLLIQFQNNGVVDDSQLPKDRFSAERLKGVDSTLKIQPAKLEDSAVYLCASSFTQTDTQYFGPGTRLTVL.

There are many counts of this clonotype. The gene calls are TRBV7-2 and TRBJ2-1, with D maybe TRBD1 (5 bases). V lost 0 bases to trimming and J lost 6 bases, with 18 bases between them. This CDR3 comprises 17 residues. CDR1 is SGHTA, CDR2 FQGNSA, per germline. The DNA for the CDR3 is TGTGCCAGCAGCTTAGCGAGTGGGGCTTCCTACGTCAATGAGCAGTTCTTC. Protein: CASSLASGASYVNEQFF.

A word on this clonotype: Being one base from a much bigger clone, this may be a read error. The CDR3 sequence: CAIRVPDSRPNYGYTF. The CDR3 nucleotides are TGTGCCATCAGGGTACCGGACAGCCGCCCTAACTATGGCTACACCTTC. The J gene is TRBJ1-2, the V gene TRBV10-3; D is possibly TRBD1 (6 bases). V was pared by 6 bases and J by 0 bases, with 17 bases between. This CDR3 contains 16 residues. Germline V gives CDR1 ENHRY, CDR2 SYGVKD.

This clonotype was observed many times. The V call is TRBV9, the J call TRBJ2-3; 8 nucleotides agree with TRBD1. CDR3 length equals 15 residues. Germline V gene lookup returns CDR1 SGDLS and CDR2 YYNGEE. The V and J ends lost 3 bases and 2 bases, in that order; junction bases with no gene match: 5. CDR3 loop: CASSAGQAITDTQYF. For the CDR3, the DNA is TGTGCCAGCAGCGCGGGACAGGCAATCACAGATACGCAGTATTTT.

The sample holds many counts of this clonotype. CDR3 sequence: CASTTDSNTEAFF. Here the CDR3 DNA reads TGTGCCAGCACAACCGACAGCAACACTGAAGCTTTCTTT. The V and J genes are TRBV2 and TRBJ1-1; the D gene is possibly TRBD1 (5 bases). CDR1 SNHLY and CDR2 FYNNEI come from the germline V gene. CDR3 length: 13 amino acids. V was shortened by 7 bases and J by 2 bases, with 11 bases between the two germline ends.

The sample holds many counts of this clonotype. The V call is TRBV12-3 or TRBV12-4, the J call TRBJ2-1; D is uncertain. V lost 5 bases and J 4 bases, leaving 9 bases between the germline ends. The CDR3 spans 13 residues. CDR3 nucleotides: TGTGCCAGCAGTACCCTATCGTACAATGAGCAGTTCTTC. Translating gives CASSTLSYNEQFF.

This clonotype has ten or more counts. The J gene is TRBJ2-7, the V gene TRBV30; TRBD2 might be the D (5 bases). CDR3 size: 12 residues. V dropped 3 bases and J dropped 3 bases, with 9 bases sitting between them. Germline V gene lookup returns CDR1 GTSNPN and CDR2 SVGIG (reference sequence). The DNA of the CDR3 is TGTGCCTGGAGCGGACGGGGCTACGAGCAGTACTTC. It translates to CAWSGRGYEQYF.

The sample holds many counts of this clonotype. CDR3 sequence: CSARGPLAISYNEQFF. The CDR3 region has the DNA TGCAGTGCTAGAGGACCCCTAGCGATCTCCTACAATGAGCAGTTCTTC. V usage is TRBV20-1 and J usage is TRBJ2-1; perhaps TRBD2 as D (6 bases). The CDR3 extends over 16 amino acids. Germline assignment: CDR1 DFQATT and CDR2 SNEGSKA (reference sequence). V lost 1 base and J 0 bases, leaving 13 bases between the germline ends.

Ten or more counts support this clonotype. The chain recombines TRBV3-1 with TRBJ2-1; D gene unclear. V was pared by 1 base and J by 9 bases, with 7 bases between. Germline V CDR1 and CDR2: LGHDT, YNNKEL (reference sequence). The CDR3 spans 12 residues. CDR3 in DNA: TGTGCCAGCAGCCAAGTACACGGTGAGCAGTTCTTC. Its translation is CASSQVHGEQFF.

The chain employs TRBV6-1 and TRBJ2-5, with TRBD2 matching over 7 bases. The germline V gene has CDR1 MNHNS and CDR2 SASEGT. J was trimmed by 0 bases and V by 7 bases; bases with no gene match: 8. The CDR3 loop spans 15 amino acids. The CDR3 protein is CASTSGGRHQETQYF. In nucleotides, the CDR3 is TGTGCCAGCACCTCCGGGGGGAGGCACCAAGAGACCCAGTACTTC.

The CDR3: CASSQDRIRSGSTDTQYF. CDR3 DNA: TGTGCCAGCAGCCAAGATCGTATTAGGAGCGGGAGCACAGATACGCAGTATTTT. This chain links TRBV4-2 with TRBJ2-3, with D possibly matching TRBD2 (6 bases). Trimming pared 0 bases from V and 0 bases from J, leaving 16 bases between. The CDR3 length is 18 residues. Germline loops: CDR1 LGHNA, CDR2 YNFKEQ.

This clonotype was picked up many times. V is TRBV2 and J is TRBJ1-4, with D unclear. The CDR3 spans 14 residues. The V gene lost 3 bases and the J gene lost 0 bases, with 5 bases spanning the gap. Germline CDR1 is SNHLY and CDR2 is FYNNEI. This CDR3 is CASSDLATNEKLFF. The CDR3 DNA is TGTGCCAGCAGTGATCTTGCAACTAATGAAAAACTGTTTTTT.

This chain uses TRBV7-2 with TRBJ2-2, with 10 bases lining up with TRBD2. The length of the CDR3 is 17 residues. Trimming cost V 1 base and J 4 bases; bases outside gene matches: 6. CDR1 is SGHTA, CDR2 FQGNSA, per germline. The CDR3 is CASSLVASGSFTGELFF. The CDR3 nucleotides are TGTGCCAGCAGCTTAGTAGCTAGCGGGAGTTTCACCGGGGAGCTGTTTTTT.

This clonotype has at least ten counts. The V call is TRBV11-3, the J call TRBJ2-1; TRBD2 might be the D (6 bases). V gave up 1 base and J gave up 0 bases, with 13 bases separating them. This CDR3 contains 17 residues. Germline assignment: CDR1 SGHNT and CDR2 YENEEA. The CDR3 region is CASSLGDSISSYNEQFF. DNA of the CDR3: TGTGCCAGCAGCTTAGGGGACTCGATTAGCTCCTACAATGAGCAGTTCTTC.